The clone carrying this T cell receptor beta chain was seen only once. This sample is drawn from a study of blood T cell repertoires in COVID-19. Germline V gives CDR1 MNHNS, CDR2 SASEGT. V gave up 2 bases and J gave up 8 bases; unmatched junction bases: 8. The CDR3 is made up of 14 amino acids. How the authors handled the data: Amplification with reference gene primers provided the estimates of nucleated cell counts. The protocol was immunoSEQ multiplex PCR, while the TCRdb copy is restricted to in-frame clones and leaves out a portion. Clone size and the V and J calls come from that table; the DNA yielded D and trimming. The repertoire holds 390,000 or so clones, with roughly 89% as singletons.

Sequences were obtained from PBMCs or T cells enriched from blood (not recorded which). V and J are TRBV6-1 and TRBJ1-2; 7 bases are a match to TRBD1. This receptor was identified in a woman aged 50 to 60 who had recovered from COVID-19. This CDR3 reads CASSENRGKGGYTF. CDR3 nucleotide sequence: TGTGCCAGCAGTGAAAACAGGGGTAAGGGCGGCTACACCTTC.